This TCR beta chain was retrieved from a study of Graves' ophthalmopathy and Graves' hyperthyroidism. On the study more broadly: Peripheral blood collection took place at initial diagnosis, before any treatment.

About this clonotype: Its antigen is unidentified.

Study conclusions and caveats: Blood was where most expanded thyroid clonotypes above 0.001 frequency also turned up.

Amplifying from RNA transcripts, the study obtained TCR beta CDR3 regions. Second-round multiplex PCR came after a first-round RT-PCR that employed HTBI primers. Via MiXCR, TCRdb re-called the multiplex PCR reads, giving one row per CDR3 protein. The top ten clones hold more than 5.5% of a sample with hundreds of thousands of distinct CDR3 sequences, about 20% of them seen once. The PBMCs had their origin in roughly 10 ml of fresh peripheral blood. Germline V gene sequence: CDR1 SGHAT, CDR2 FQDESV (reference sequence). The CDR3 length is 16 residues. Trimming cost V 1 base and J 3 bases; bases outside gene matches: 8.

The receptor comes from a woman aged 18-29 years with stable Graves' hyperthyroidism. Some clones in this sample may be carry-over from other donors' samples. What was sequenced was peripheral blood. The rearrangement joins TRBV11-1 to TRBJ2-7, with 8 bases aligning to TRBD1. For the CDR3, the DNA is TGTGCCAGCAGCTTAGTGGGGGTAGGGACAGGCTACGAGCAGTACGTC. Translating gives CASSLVGVGTGYEQYV.